This T cell receptor (beta chain) came from a study of PD-L1 blockade in urothelial cancer. Study overall: Patients' prior chemotherapy regimens numbered 0 to 3.

This clone was counted once. Each PCR contained spiked-in synthetic TCR analog templates. Repertoires were generated with immunoSEQ multiplex PCR, while TCRdb's copy carries only in-frame clones and drops some. The sample consists of about 100,000 clones, about 85% of them appearing once. V was pared by 4 bases and J by 3 bases, with 1 base of the junction left unmatched. The length of the CDR3 is 14 residues. The germline V gene encodes CDR1 SGHRS and CDR2 YFSETQ. Enrolled patients showed locally advanced or metastatic urothelial carcinoma. The rearrangement joins TRBV5-1 to TRBJ2-2; 9 bases align to TRBD1. The receptor was derived from a man aged 50 to 60 with urothelial cancer. The material was PBMCs, obtained around atezolizumab (anti-PD-L1) treatment. CDR3 sequence (DNA): TGCGCCAGCAGCAGGGACAGGGACACCGGGGAGCTGTTTTTT. It encodes CASSRDRDTGELFF.